This T cell receptor beta chain was recorded in a study of regulatory T cells in long-lasting Graves disease. Findings and caveats of the study: Less diverse TCR repertoires were seen in persistent Graves' patients than in newly diagnosed ones.

Regarding time point: newly diagnosed GD, antithyroid drugs for less than 3 months. RNA extracted from PBMCs served as the sequencing template. This clonotype came up a few times. Its cognate antigen is unknown. CDR1 and CDR2 from the germline V gene are MDHEN and SYDVKM. V was clipped by 7 bases and J by 5 bases, with 12 bases between them. This CDR3 has 13 residues. iRepertoire HTBI primers and Arm-PCR of CDR3 regions built TCR beta libraries. Each CDR3 protein gets one entry after TCRdb re-called the multiplex PCR reads with MiXCR. The sample carries about 620,000 distinct CDR3 sequences, roughly 15% recorded once. These data also featured in a second study, about T cells in Graves' hyperthyroidism and ophthalmopathy. That paper notes: With the HTBI primer set, the TCR CDR3 went through a first round of RT-PCR.

Here the sequenced sample was peripheral blood mononuclear cells (PBMCs), taken at new diagnosis, from a patient treated with antithyroid drugs. This rearrangement joins TRBV28 to TRBJ2-1, with D possibly matching TRBD1 (6 bases). The TCR sequence derives from a woman aged 30 to 39 with Graves disease. This CDR3 reads CASIEGEHNEQFF. The CDR3 DNA reads as TGTGCCAGCATCGAGGGGGAACACAATGAGCAGTTCTTC.